This T cell receptor (beta chain) appears in the sequencing data of a study of long-term antiretroviral therapy in people with HIV. The CDR3 has 14 amino acids. Germline V gene sequence: CDR1 SGDLS, CDR2 YYNGEE. V shed 3 bases and J 3 bases; nucleotides not matched to a gene: 5. Findings and caveats of the study: It was observed that HIV repertoires exhibited narrower CDR3 length ranges than controls. Clones that had undergone expansion before ART prevailed in the repertoire throughout all time points.

Running of the v3.0 immunoSEQ assay took place at survey level. Clones were sequenced by immunoSEQ multiplex PCR, and TCRdb holds only the in-frame ones, with some missing. The sample holds 25,000 to 30,000 clones; roughly 80% are singletons and the top ten take 8.5% to 9.5%. One or more pre-ART and two or more post-ART PBMC samples were available from each donor. This clone was detected only once. Antigen unknown. Sequencing used unsorted PBMCs, obtained 3 years after starting antiretroviral therapy. The rearrangement joins TRBV9 to TRBJ1-2; 7 nucleotides line up with TRBD1. The sequence was obtained from a man between 35 and 55 years old with HIV. This CDR3 is CASSAFGTDYGYTF. The CDR3 nucleotides are TGTGCCAGCAGCGCCTTCGGGACAGACTATGGCTACACCTTC.